The 18 T cell receptor beta chains given below trace back to one sample, sequenced in a study of vaccination and CD4 T cells after COVID-19. Antigen specificity for these receptors is unknown. Treatment defined: approximately 10-day PBMC culture with coronavirus spike peptide pools or control peptides (ViraFEST assay). The Oncomine TCR Beta short-read assay sequenced DNA from cultured CD4+ T cells. TCRdb ran MiXCR on the PCR reads and lists one entry per CDR3 protein. Of roughly 19,000 distinct CDR3 sequences in the sample, approximately 57% were seen once. This sample comprised CD4+ T cells from blood, cultured in vitro, obtained before SARS-CoV-2 vaccination. These receptors were collected from a human donor who had recovered from COVID-19.

The V and J genes are TRBV20-1 and TRBJ2-1; no clear D gene. Trimming took off 3 bases at V and 8 bases at J, with 14 bases between the two ends. This CDR3 region has 13 residues. CDR1 is DFQATT and CDR2 is SNEGSKA in the germline V gene (reference sequence). The CDR3 here is CSASVRTADEQFF. Written as DNA, the CDR3 is TGCAGTGCTAGTGTTCGTACCGCGGATGAGCAGTTCTTC.

V is TRBV7-9 and J is TRBJ2-3; perhaps TRBD2 as D (5 bases). Looked up from germline, CDR1 is SEHNR and CDR2 is FQNEAQ (reference sequence). This CDR3 has 15 residues. Trimming took 2 bases from V and 2 from J, leaving 11 bases between them. CDR3: CASSLSDGDTDTQYF. In nucleotides, the CDR3 is TGTGCCAGCAGCTTATCCGACGGGGACACAGATACGCAGTATTTT.

This chain links TRBV20-1 with TRBJ2-7; 12 bases map to TRBD2. Germline CDR1 DFQATT, CDR2 SNEGSKA (reference sequence). The CDR3 contains 15 residues. With 5 bases clipped from V and 2 bases from J, the junction kept 7 bases outside the gene matches. The CDR3 DNA is TGCAGTGCTCTTCCAGGACTAGCGGGAACCTACGAGCAGTACTTC. Its translation: CSALPGLAGTYEQYF.

This rearrangement joins TRBV18 to TRBJ1-1, with unresolved D. Germline V gene lookup returns CDR1 KGHSH and CDR2 LQKENI. Trimming removed 2 bases at V and 1 base at J, with 5 bases between. The CDR3 sequence is 13 residues long. CDR3 nucleotide sequence: TGTGCCAGCTCACCAACAGAGAACACTGAAGCTTTCTTT. It specifies CASSPTENTEAFF.

The rearrangement uses TRBV20-1 and TRBJ2-3; TRBD1 might be the D (5 bases). The CDR3 has 13 amino acids. V gave up 3 bases and J gave up 2 bases, with 9 bases separating them. Looked up from germline, CDR1 is DFQATT and CDR2 is SNEGSKA (reference sequence). The CDR3, as DNA: TGCAGTGCTAGGGGGCCAAACACAGATACGCAGTATTTT. Translating it yields CSARGPNTDTQYF.

A few counts support this clonotype. The rearrangement uses TRBV6-1 and TRBJ2-3; possibly TRBD2 for D (6 bases). Trimming removed 6 bases from V and 5 bases from J, with 9 bases in between. Per the germline V gene, CDR1 is MNHNS and CDR2 is SASEGT. The CDR3 runs 12 residues. CDR3 in DNA: TGTGCCAGCAGGCAAGCGGGAGATACGCAGTATTTT. Protein sequence: CASRQAGDTQYF.

This clonotype appeared a few times. The V gene is TRBV6-1, the J gene TRBJ1-5; D call uncertain. CDR3 length: 18 amino acids. V was trimmed by 4 bases and J by 2 bases, leaving 21 bases between them. CDR1 is MNHNS and CDR2 is SASEGT in the germline V gene. The CDR3 DNA reads TGTGCCAGCAGTGCCTACGGAGGGATCGGTATGGGCAATCAGCCCCAGCATTTT. Encoded protein: CASSAYGGIGMGNQPQHF.

V usage is TRBV7-6 and J usage is TRBJ1-1; D uncertain. The V end lost 7 bases, the J end lost 7 bases, and 10 bases lay between the germline ends. CDR1 and CDR2 from the germline V gene are SGHVS and FNYEAQ. The CDR3 runs to 11 residues. This CDR3 reads CASKPNGEAFF. The CDR3, as DNA: TGTGCCAGCAAACCGAACGGTGAAGCTTTCTTT. Full variable domain (missing parts from reference TRBV7-6 and TRBJ1-1): GAGVSQSPRYKVTKRGQDVALRCDPISGHVSLYWYRQALGQGPEFLTYFNYEAQQDKSGLPNDRFSAERPEGSISTLTIQRTEQRDSAMYRCASKPNGEAFFGQGTRLTVV.

This clonotype appeared a single time. The rearrangement links TRBV7-3 to TRBJ1-1; possible D gene TRBD1, 5 bases. Germline values: CDR1 SGHTA, CDR2 FQGTGA. This CDR3 has 14 residues. Trimming stripped 2 bases from V and 1 base from J, with 8 bases between. The CDR3 DNA reads as TGTGCCAGCAGCTTACTCGGACAGAACACTGAAGCTTTCTTT. Protein: CASSLLGQNTEAFF.

The chain couples TRBV6-1 to TRBJ1-1; D perhaps matches TRBD1 (5 bases). V shed 7 bases and J shed 0 bases, with 6 bases lying between them. Looked up from germline, CDR1 is MNHNS and CDR2 is SASEGT. The CDR3 covers 12 residues. For the CDR3, the DNA is TGTGCCAGCAAAGGGGTGAACACTGAAGCTTTCTTT. Encoded protein: CASKGVNTEAFF.

The chain couples TRBV10-3 to TRBJ2-1; no reliable D call. This CDR3 region has 13 residues. The germline V gene has CDR1 ENHRY and CDR2 SYGVKD. V was cut by 4 bases and J by 6 bases, with 10 bases left in between. Written as DNA, the CDR3 is TGTGCCATCAGTGCCCCCCTTTTCAATGAGCAGTTCTTC. As protein: CAISAPLFNEQFF.

This clonotype showed up just a few times. The V and J genes are TRBV7-2 and TRBJ1-1; perhaps TRBD1 as D (6 bases). The CDR3 extends over 15 amino acids. V was cut by 1 base and J by 3 bases, with 12 bases left in between. CDR1 is SGHTA and CDR2 is FQGNSA in the germline V gene. CDR3 nucleotides: TGTGCCAGCAGCTTAGGCCGGGGGGGCCACACTGAAGCTTTCTTT. This translates into CASSLGRGGHTEAFF. Drawing the rest from reference TRBV7-2 and TRBJ1-1, the complete variable domain is GAGVSQSPSNKVTEKGKDVELRCDPISGHTALYWYRQSLGQGLEFLIYFQGNSAPDKSGLPSDRFSAERTGGSVSTLTIQRTQQEDSAVYLCASSLGRGGHTEAFFGQGTRLTVV.

The V call is TRBV20-1, the J call TRBJ2-5; D not resolved. The germline gives CDR1 DFQATT, CDR2 SNEGSKA (reference sequence). Trimming shortened V by 6 bases and J by 5 bases, and 10 bases separated the two germline ends. This CDR3 has 11 amino acids. CDR3 coding DNA: TGCAGTGCCACCTCGGGCGAGACCCAGTACTTC. Encoded protein: CSATSGETQYF.

This clonotype has only a few counts. The chain carries TRBV20-1 and TRBJ1-5; no clear D. V gave up 6 bases and J gave up 5 bases, with 17 bases separating them. Per the germline V gene, CDR1 is DFQATT and CDR2 is SNEGSKA (reference sequence). The CDR3 loop spans 14 amino acids. The CDR3 protein is CSAQASGQYQPQHF. The CDR3 DNA reads TGCAGTGCCCAAGCCTCGGGTCAATATCAGCCCCAGCATTTT.

The CDR3 here is CASSIAGGELFF. The CDR3 bases are TGTGCCAGCAGTATTGCGGGCGGGGAGCTGTTTTTT. The chain carries TRBV7-6 and TRBJ2-2, with a weak D call TRBD2 (5 bases). Germline assignment: CDR1 SGHVS and CDR2 FNYEAQ. V lost 6 bases, J lost 7 bases, and 9 bases lay in between. The CDR3 totals 12 residues. Supplemented by reference TRBV7-6 and TRBJ2-2, the full variable domain reads GAGVSQSPRYKVTKRGQDVALRCDPISGHVSLYWYRQALGQGPEFLTYFNYEAQQDKSGLPNDRFSAERPEGSISTLTIQRTEQRDSAMYRCASSIAGGELFFGEGSRLTVL.

The chain uses TRBV20-1 and TRBJ2-1; a possible D gene is TRBD2 (7 bases). Between the trimmed V and J ends, which lost 6 bases and 1 base, there was a span of 19 bases. The CDR3 runs to 16 residues. Germline assignment: CDR1 DFQATT and CDR2 SNEGSKA (reference sequence). This chain's CDR3 is CSARAKGGRSYNEQFF. The CDR3 DNA reads as TGCAGTGCCAGGGCTAAGGGGGGGAGGTCCTACAATGAGCAGTTCTTC.

This clonotype was counted a few times. This chain connects TRBV20-1 to TRBJ1-5; D remains unclear. Germline CDR1 reads DFQATT; CDR2 reads SNEGSKA (reference sequence). V lost 3 bases and J 0 bases, leaving 15 bases between the germline ends. This CDR3 has 16 amino acids. The CDR3 protein is CSARVLTFYSNQPQHF. The CDR3 DNA follows: TGCAGTGCTAGGGTGCTGACATTTTATAGCAATCAGCCCCAGCATTTT.

The chain uses TRBV5-1 and TRBJ1-5; TRBD1 is a possible D gene (5 bases). Between the trimmed V and J ends, which lost 3 bases and 7 bases, there was a span of 14 bases. Germline CDR1 reads SGHRS; CDR2 reads YFSETQ. The CDR3 length is 14 residues. The CDR3 region is CASSSRGGDQPQHF. The CDR3, as DNA: TGCGCCAGCAGCTCGCGTGGGGGAGACCAGCCCCAGCATTTT.